The rows below give T cell receptor beta chains drawn from one sample of a study of cytomegalovirus exposure and HLA in healthy donors. The table came from immunoSEQ multiplex PCR; TCRdb's copy has only in-frame clones and leaves some out. The sample carries approximately 110,000 clones, approximately 78% recorded once. The specimen sequenced was PBMCs. The receptors shown here come from a man in his thirties or forties in good health and CMV-seropositive. The CDR3 runs from the conserved cysteine through the conserved F or W. Fields, in order: V gene, D gene, J gene, clone size, CDR3 protein, CDR3 DNA. D genes are given only for firm matches. Clone size, where shown, is once, few, many, or a class for clones that have expanded.

V gene: TRBV11-2
D gene: TRBD1
J gene: TRBJ1-2
clone size: NA
CDR3 protein: CASSPQTTGDLYGYTF
CDR3 DNA: TGTGCCAGCAGCCCCCAGACGACAGGGGACCTCTATGGCTACACCTTC

V gene: TRBV5-1
D gene: TRBD2
J gene: TRBJ2-5
clone size: NA
CDR3 protein: CASSLGRTSGGHQETQYF
CDR3 DNA: TGCGCCAGCAGCTTGGGACGGACTAGCGGGGGCCATCAAGAGACCCAGTACTTC

V gene: TRBV5-5
D gene: NA
J gene: TRBJ1-1
clone size: once
CDR3 protein: CASSLGVQGGYTEAFF
CDR3 DNA: TGTGCCAGCAGCTTGGGGGTTCAGGGAGGATACACTGAAGCTTTCTTT

V gene: TRBV11-2
D gene: TRBD1
J gene: TRBJ1-4
clone size: few
CDR3 protein: CASSPTGGVGEKLFF
CDR3 DNA: TGTGCCAGCAGCCCCACAGGGGGCGTCGGGGAAAAACTGTTTTTT

V gene: TRBV18
D gene: TRBD1
J gene: TRBJ1-4
clone size: once
CDR3 protein: CASSPGQGAKEKLFF
CDR3 DNA: TGTGCCAGCTCACCCGGACAGGGGGCGAAGGAAAAACTGTTTTTT

V gene: TRBV12-5
D gene: TRBD1
J gene: TRBJ1-2
clone size: NA
CDR3 protein: CASGLGDRGLYGYTF
CDR3 DNA: TGTGCTAGTGGTTTGGGGGACAGGGGGCTCTATGGCTACACCTTC

V gene: TRBV11-3
D gene: TRBD1
J gene: TRBJ2-1
clone size: NA
CDR3 protein: CASSLRGHHNEQFF
CDR3 DNA: TGTGCCAGCAGCTTAAGGGGGCACCACAATGAGCAGTTCTTC

V gene: TRBV4-1
D gene: NA
J gene: TRBJ1-4
clone size: NA
CDR3 protein: CASSQSVVRGAGEKLFF
CDR3 DNA: TGCGCCAGCAGTCAGTCCGTGGTTCGGGGGGCGGGGGAAAAACTGTTTTTT

V gene: TRBV11-2
D gene: NA
J gene: TRBJ2-3
clone size: NA
CDR3 protein: CASSLDIRGPDTQYF
CDR3 DNA: TGTGCCAGCAGCTTAGATATCAGGGGCCCAGATACGCAGTATTTT

V gene: TRBV6-5
D gene: NA
J gene: TRBJ1-5
clone size: NA
CDR3 protein: CASSLNGNQPQHF
CDR3 DNA: TGTGCCAGCAGCCTAAATGGCAATCAGCCCCAGCATTTT

V gene: TRBV5-1
D gene: NA
J gene: TRBJ2-3
clone size: NA
CDR3 protein: CASSFTDPSTDTQYF
CDR3 DNA: TGCGCCAGCAGCTTTACAGATCCTAGCACAGATACGCAGTATTTT

V gene: TRBV19
D gene: TRBD2
J gene: TRBJ2-3
clone size: NA
CDR3 protein: CASTYSGASTDTQYF
CDR3 DNA: TGTGCCAGTACGTATAGCGGGGCTAGCACAGATACGCAGTATTTT

V gene: TRBV19
D gene: TRBD1
J gene: TRBJ2-2
clone size: NA
CDR3 protein: CASSRTGGPDTGELFF
CDR3 DNA: TGTGCCAGTAGTAGGACAGGGGGCCCGGACACCGGGGAGCTGTTTTTT

V gene: TRBV29-1
D gene: NA
J gene: TRBJ1-1
clone size: NA
CDR3 protein: CSGTGQRSTGEAFF
CDR3 DNA: TGCAGCGGCACCGGACAGCGATCGACGGGTGAAGCTTTCTTT

V gene: TRBV30
D gene: NA
J gene: TRBJ1-1
clone size: NA
CDR3 protein: CAWSVLRAGTEAFF
CDR3 DNA: TGTGCCTGGAGTGTACTAAGGGCGGGGACTGAAGCTTTCTTT

V gene: TRBV2
D gene: TRBD1
J gene: TRBJ1-1
clone size: NA
CDR3 protein: CASLGQGGMNTEAFF
CDR3 DNA: TGTGCCAGCCTTGGACAGGGAGGAATGAACACTGAAGCTTTCTTT